A single TCR beta chain is shown here with its context. These data originate in a study of blood T cell repertoires in COVID-19. Profiled with immunoSEQ multiplex PCR; TCRdb holds only in-frame clones, not every one. Found here are about 270,000 clones, 81% of them singletons; the top ten hold around 2.9%. Trimming removed 5 bases at V and 6 bases at J, with 14 bases between. CDR1 is MDHEN and CDR2 is SYDVKM in the germline V gene. CDR3 length: 13 residues. The receptor was derived from an older woman with active or convalescent COVID-19. This chain connects TRBV28 to TRBJ2-7; D unclear. Sequencing input: peripheral blood. The CDR3 sequence is CASSVNGLSEQYF. The CDR3 DNA reads TGTGCCAGCAGTGTAAATGGCCTGTCCGAGCAGTACTTC.